These 20 T cell receptor beta chains share one sample of origin, sequenced in a study of blood T cell repertoires in COVID-19 (dated by TCRdb to the early 2020s). The method behind the library was the immunoSEQ multiplex PCR assay. TCRdb mirrors the immuneACCESS table, restricted to in-frame sequences. Some clones are absent from its copies; in checked studies, under half trace to an unresolved V gene, and the reason for the others is unknown. This sample is represented by fewer than 300,000 clones; over 70% of them were singletons. Roughly 8.6% of the sample is in the top ten clones. Sequenced sample: peripheral blood. The receptors shown here come from a human donor in a cohort sampled during active COVID-19.

The chain uses TRBV18 and TRBJ1-2, with D unresolved. V lost 0 bases to trimming and J lost 8 bases, with 19 bases between them. CDR3 size: 16 residues. CDR1 is KGHSH and CDR2 is LQKENI in the germline V gene. CDR3: CASSPPRSPGAEGYTF. CDR3 DNA: TGTGCCAGCTCACCACCACGCTCCCCCGGCGCGGAAGGCTACACCTTC. Looking up the rest from reference TRBV18 and TRBJ1-2 gives the full variable domain: NAGVMQNPRHLVRRRGQEARLRCSPMKGHSHVYWYRQLPEEGLKFMVYLQKENIIDESGMPKERFSAEFPKEGPSILRIQQVVRGDSAAYFCASSPPRSPGAEGYTFGSGTRLTVV.

This clone was counted a single time. V usage is TRBV19 and J usage is TRBJ2-5; D is perhaps TRBD1 (6 bases). The length of the CDR3 is 17 residues. Germline V gene data show CDR1 as LNHDA and CDR2 as SQIVND (reference sequence). V was shortened by 1 base and J by 5 bases, with 20 bases between the two germline ends. The CDR3 region has the DNA TGTGCCAGTAGTATAGCTGCCTTCAGGGGAGAGGTGGAGACCCAGTACTTC. As protein: CASSIAAFRGEVETQYF.

The chain combines TRBV11-2 with TRBJ2-1, with a possible D match to TRBD2 (5 bases). Germline V gene sequence: CDR1 SGHAT, CDR2 FQNNGV. This CDR3 comprises 14 residues. Trimming took 4 bases from V and 9 from J, leaving 16 bases between them. CDR3 nucleotides: TGTGCCAGCAGCTACATAAGGACTCGGGCTGAGCAGTTCTTC. Residues: CASSYIRTRAEQFF. Filled out from reference TRBV11-2 and TRBJ2-1, the complete variable domain reads EAGVAQSPRYKIIEKRQSVAFWCNPISGHATLYWYQQILGQGPKLLIQFQNNGVVDDSQLPKDRFSAERLKGVDSTLKIQPAKLEDSAVYLCASSYIRTRAEQFFGPGTRLTVL.

V usage is TRBV7-6 and J usage is TRBJ2-1, with TRBD2 matching 9 bases. The CDR3 is 15 residues long. After removal of 0 bases from V and 8 bases from J, the junction contained 5 bases not matched to a gene. Germline CDR1 SGHVS, CDR2 FNYEAQ. The CDR3 DNA follows: TGTGCCAGCAGCTTAGCTAGCGGGAGTCGAGATGAGCAGTTCTTC. The encoded protein is CASSLASGSRDEQFF.

This clone was seen a handful of times. The V call is TRBV5-4, the J call TRBJ1-2, with D possibly TRBD1 on 6 matching bases. This CDR3 spans 15 amino acids. The germline V gene encodes CDR1 SGHNT and CDR2 YYREEE (reference sequence). The V and J ends lost 0 bases and 4 bases respectively, with 13 bases between them. The chain's CDR3 is CASSLDQGKTYGYTF. The CDR3 DNA reads TGTGCCAGCAGCTTGGATCAGGGGAAGACCTATGGCTACACCTTC.

Details on this clone: In the same sample, other DNA sequences code for this CDR3. The chain is built from TRBV5-1 and TRBJ2-3; 14 positions agree with TRBD2. With V trimmed by 0 bases and J by 0 bases, 3 bases remained unmatched. Germline assignment: CDR1 SGHRS and CDR2 YFSETQ. There are 18 residues in the CDR3. Here the CDR3 DNA reads TGCGCCAGCAGCTTGGGACTAGCGGGAGGGACTAGCACAGATACGCAGTATTTT. Protein product: CASSLGLAGGTSTDTQYF.

The chain uses TRBV11-2 and TRBJ2-7; a possible D gene is TRBD2 (6 bases). Germline CDR1 SGHAT, CDR2 FQNNGV. V lost 1 base and J lost 3, with 13 bases in between. CDR3 length equals 15 residues. The CDR3 reads CASSLGSGGVYEQYF. The CDR3 coding sequence is TGTGCCAGCAGCTTAGGTTCGGGCGGGGTCTACGAGCAGTACTTC.

The table lists this clone with a count of one. The chain carries TRBV19 and TRBJ2-1, with TRBD2 identical over 15 bases. Per germline, CDR1 LNHDA and CDR2 SQIVND (reference sequence). The CDR3 is 17 amino acids. Losses at the gene ends were 5 bases for V and 4 bases for J; bases not matched to a gene: 6. The CDR3 coding sequence is TGTGCCAGTAGTTCCACTGGACTAGCGGGGGGGTACAATGAGCAGTTCTTC. It is translated as CASSSTGLAGGYNEQFF.

The genes are TRBV6-5 and TRBJ2-7; TRBD1 matches at 7 bases. V lost 6 bases to trimming and J lost 3 bases; unmatched junction nucleotides: 8. The CDR3 consists of 14 residues. Germline V gene lookup returns CDR1 MNHEY and CDR2 SVGAGI. CDR3 in amino acids: CASRLLRDSYEQYF. DNA of the CDR3: TGTGCCAGCAGACTGCTCCGGGACAGCTACGAGCAGTACTTC.

J is TRBJ1-5 and V is TRBV9, with 8 bases lining up with TRBD1. V gave up 4 bases and J gave up 0 bases; unmatched junction bases: 3. The CDR3 consists of 15 residues. Germline V gene lookup returns CDR1 SGDLS and CDR2 YYNGEE. The CDR3 region is CASSTTGGSNQPQHF. DNA for the CDR3: TGTGCCAGCAGCACTACAGGGGGTAGCAATCAGCCCCAGCATTTT.

The genes are TRBV2 and TRBJ2-7, with 13 positions matching TRBD2. The CDR3 is 18 residues long. Germline CDR1 reads SNHLY; CDR2 reads FYNNEI. V lost 5 bases to trimming and J lost 1 base; unmatched junction nucleotides: 11. CDR3 sequence: CASSKRLAGGTISYEQYF. The CDR3 DNA reads TGTGCCAGCAGTAAGAGACTAGCGGGAGGAACAATTTCCTACGAGCAGTACTTC.

This clone was observed a single time. This rearrangement joins TRBV19 to TRBJ2-4, with D perhaps matching TRBD1 (6 bases). V lost 6 bases and J 3 bases, leaving 12 bases between the germline ends. The CDR3 totals 14 residues. Germline lookup yields CDR1 LNHDA and CDR2 SQIVND (reference sequence). DNA for the CDR3: TGTGCCAGTAGCCTACAGGGAATCAAAAACATTCAGTACTTC. Amino acids: CASSLQGIKNIQYF.

The chain employs TRBV3-1 (or the pseudogene TRBV3-2) and TRBJ2-1, with D maybe TRBD1 (6 bases). Trimming pared 7 bases from V and 4 bases from J, leaving 17 bases between. The CDR3 is made up of 15 amino acids. Germline lookup yields CDR1 LGHDT and CDR2 YNNKEL (reference sequence). The CDR3 reads CASTHQADRYNEQFF. For the CDR3, the DNA is TGTGCCAGCACCCACCAAGCGGACAGATACAATGAGCAGTTCTTC.

This chain uses TRBV2 with TRBJ1-4; 7 positions agree with TRBD1. This CDR3 is built from 16 residues. V lost 1 base to trimming and J lost 7 bases; unmatched junction nucleotides: 9. In germline, CDR1 is SNHLY, CDR2 FYNNEI. The CDR3 loop is CASSEVGAGQLEKLFF. In DNA, the CDR3 is TGTGCCAGCAGTGAAGTGGGGGCGGGACAGCTTGAAAAACTGTTTTTT.

This chain joins TRBV10-1 and TRBJ1-1; possible D gene TRBD1, 5 bases. Germline V gene lookup returns CDR1 WNHNN and CDR2 SYGVQD (reference sequence). Trimming shortened V by 4 bases and J by 5 bases, and 14 bases separated the two germline ends. The CDR3 is made up of 14 amino acids. CDR3 nucleotide sequence: TGCGCCAGCAGTGTCTCCGTCAAGGGGACTGAAGCTTTCTTT. Encoded protein: CASSVSVKGTEAFF.

The J gene is TRBJ1-3, the V gene TRBV29-1; TRBD1 matches at 9 bases. Germline CDR1 is SQVTM and CDR2 is ANQGSEA. This CDR3 spans 15 amino acids. With V trimmed by 6 bases and J by 0 bases, 6 bases remained unmatched. The CDR3 here is CSVNRDRASGNTIYF. In nucleotides, the CDR3 is TGCAGCGTCAACCGGGACAGGGCCTCTGGAAACACCATATATTTT. The variable domain in full, completed from reference TRBV29-1 and TRBJ1-3, reads SAVISQKPSRDICQRGTSLTIQCQVDSQVTMMFWYRQQPGQSLTLIATANQGSEATYESGFVIDKFPISRPNLTFSTLTVSNMSPEDSSIYLCSVNRDRASGNTIYFGEGSWLTVV.

The table lists this clone with a count of one. The rearrangement joins TRBV29-1 to TRBJ1-2; D is perhaps TRBD1 (6 bases). V dropped 6 bases and J dropped 4 bases, with 12 bases sitting between them. Germline CDR1 SQVTM, CDR2 ANQGSEA. The CDR3 spans 12 residues. The CDR3 bases are TGCAGCGTCCTCCGGGACACCTATGGCTACACCTTC. It translates to CSVLRDTYGYTF.

The J gene is TRBJ2-1, the V gene TRBV6-2 or TRBV6-3; 12 bases match TRBD2. Trimming took 0 bases from V and 5 from J; bases not matched to a gene: 2. Germline V CDR1 and CDR2: MNHEY, SVGEGT. This CDR3 has 16 residues. CDR3: CASSYSRTSGDNEQFF. CDR3 bases: TGTGCCAGCAGTTACTCAAGGACTAGCGGGGACAATGAGCAGTTCTTC.

The chain couples TRBV28 to TRBJ1-5; TRBD1 matches at 9 bases. This CDR3 contains 14 residues. Germline V CDR1 and CDR2: MDHEN, SYDVKM. V shed 8 bases and J 3 bases; nucleotides not matched to a gene: 5. The CDR3 nucleotides are TGTGCCAGCGGAAGGACAGGGGCCAATCAGCCCCAGCATTTT. Protein: CASGRTGANQPQHF.

The CDR3 spells CASSELKRVRGNTIYF. In nucleotides, the CDR3 is TGTGCCAGCAGCGAACTAAAGCGGGTTAGGGGAAACACCATATATTTT. The rearrangement links TRBV6-1 to TRBJ1-3; D gene ambiguous. CDR3 size: 16 residues. Germline V gene sequence: CDR1 MNHNS, CDR2 SASEGT. Trimming left V 6 bases short and J 4 bases short, with 19 bases between.